The 18 T cell receptor beta chains below come from one sample, sequenced in a study of beta chain features in type 1 diabetes. Findings and limits, study-wide: Shortening that was moderate but significant affected the TCRB CDR3s of Type 1 diabetes patients in all four CD4+ subsets.

The study reverse transcribed the entire isolated RNA, so it sequenced expressed TCRB transcripts. TCRdb's copy holds only in-frame clones and misses some; the assay was immunoSEQ multiplex PCR. The sample comprises around 710,000 clones, 9.5% to 15% of which are singletons, and around 0.12% rests with the top ten. These TCRs are of unknown antigen specificity. The sample comprised naive CD4+ T cells from blood. The receptors were sampled from a man younger than 45 with type 1 diabetes.

The V gene is TRBV5-4, the J gene TRBJ2-7; a weak D match, TRBD2 (5 bases). The germline V and J ends were trimmed by 4 bases and 3 bases, with 8 bases remaining between them. Germline CDR1 SGHNT, CDR2 YYREEE (reference sequence). The length of the CDR3 is 12 residues. The DNA for the CDR3 is TGTGCCAGCAGCAAGGGAGACTACGAGCAGTACTTC. Residues: CASSKGDYEQYF.

V is TRBV4-3 and J is TRBJ2-3, with D tentatively TRBD2 (5 bases). The germline gives CDR1 LGHNA, CDR2 YSLEER. The CDR3 extends over 15 amino acids. V shed 1 base and J shed 5 bases, with 13 bases lying between them. The CDR3 loop is CASSQGPLRGDTQYF. The CDR3, as DNA: TGCGCCAGCAGCCAAGGGCCGCTACGGGGAGATACGCAGTATTTT.

As for this clone: The sample contains more than one DNA sequence encoding this CDR3. This chain joins TRBV5-6 and TRBJ1-1; D remains ambiguous. V was pared by 1 base and J by 1 base, with 5 bases between. The germline V gene encodes CDR1 SGHDT and CDR2 YYEEEE. The CDR3 totals 13 residues. The CDR3 loop is CASSLRPNTEAFF. The CDR3 DNA sequence: TGTGCCAGCAGCTTGAGACCGAACACTGAAGCTTTCTTT.

This clone was picked up a small number of times. V gene TRBV7-8 combines with J gene TRBJ1-2; 12 nucleotides match TRBD1. Germline V gene sequence: CDR1 SGHVS, CDR2 FQNEAQ. Trimming took 1 base from V and 6 from J; bases not matched to a gene: 3. CDR3 length: 15 residues. The chain's CDR3 is CASSLVGQGADGYTF. CDR3 coding DNA: TGTGCCAGCAGCTTAGTGGGACAGGGGGCGGATGGCTACACCTTC.

The chain combines TRBV11-3 with TRBJ2-3; D gene unclear. V was cut by 4 bases and J by 4 bases, with 9 bases left in between. The CDR3 has 13 amino acids. CDR1 SGHNT and CDR2 YENEEA come from the germline V gene. CDR3 nucleotide sequence: TGTGCCAGCAGCTACGGTTTGGCAGATACGCAGTATTTT. Amino acid sequence: CASSYGLADTQYF.

The chain couples TRBV7-2 to TRBJ2-1, with D perhaps TRBD1 (7 bases). Trimming stripped 1 base from V and 7 bases from J, with 17 bases between. The V gene's germline CDR1 is SGHTA and CDR2 FQGNSA. The CDR3 length is 16 residues. This CDR3 reads CASSLEGRGDGNEQFF. The CDR3 DNA reads as TGTGCCAGCAGCTTAGAGGGCAGGGGGGATGGGAATGAGCAGTTCTTC.

This clone was counted only a few times. The chain uses TRBV7-9 and TRBJ2-3; D assignment may be TRBD1 or TRBD2 (6 bases each). CDR1 is SEHNR, CDR2 FQNEAQ, per germline (reference sequence). This CDR3 spans 16 amino acids. Trimming left V 5 bases short and J 2 bases short, with 17 bases between. The CDR3 DNA reads as TGTGCCAGCAGCACAGGGTCAGGGAGGCTCACAGATACGCAGTATTTT. It encodes CASSTGSGRLTDTQYF.

The chain joins TRBV7-2 to TRBJ2-7; 11 bases line up with TRBD1. The CDR3 runs 18 residues. Germline V gene data show CDR1 as SGHTA and CDR2 as FQGNSA. The ends lost 0 bases at V and 1 base at J; junction bases unmatched: 8. The CDR3 DNA is TGTGCCAGCAGCTTAGCGCTGCCCGGGACAGGGGGATCCTACGAGCAGTACTTC. Translated: CASSLALPGTGGSYEQYF.

This clone was observed a handful of times. The rearrangement links TRBV6-5 to TRBJ2-1; 8 bases match TRBD1. V lost 2 bases and J lost 7; bases outside the gene matches: 7. There are 15 residues in the CDR3. The germline V gene has CDR1 MNHEY and CDR2 SVGAGI. The CDR3 DNA is TGTGCCAGCAGTTACCTAGGACAGGGTAGGAATGAGCAGTTCTTC. Translation gives CASSYLGQGRNEQFF.

This clone was seen a few times. CDR3 in amino acids: CASKGTGQETQYF. DNA of the CDR3: TGTGCCAGCAAGGGGACAGGGCAAGAGACCCAGTACTTC. The chain links TRBV27 to TRBJ2-5; 9 nucleotides agree with TRBD1. The CDR3 contains 13 residues. CDR1 is MNHEY and CDR2 is SMNVEV in the germline V gene (reference sequence). The V segment lost 7 bases and the J segment 2 bases; nucleotides outside the gene matches: 2.

J is TRBJ1-2 and V is TRBV4-3, with a possible D match to TRBD1 (6 bases). The CDR3 is 15 residues long. CDR1 is LGHNA, CDR2 YSLEER, per germline. V lost 4 bases and J lost 4, with 16 bases in between. CDR3 sequence: CASSLNREAFYGYTF. The CDR3 coding sequence is TGCGCCAGCAGCCTGAACAGGGAGGCGTTCTATGGCTACACCTTC.

Worth noting for this clone: The sample holds other DNA sequences that translate to the same CDR3. V usage is TRBV4-3 and J usage is TRBJ2-3, with no clear D. The CDR3 is made up of 14 amino acids. The V end lost 1 base, the J end lost 0 bases, and 5 bases lay between the germline ends. Germline V gives CDR1 LGHNA, CDR2 YSLEER. The CDR3 is CASSQVASTDTQYF. CDR3 sequence (DNA): TGCGCCAGCAGCCAAGTTGCTAGCACAGATACGCAGTATTTT.

CDR3 residues: CAIREGLAGSYNEQFF. CDR3 bases: TGTGCCATCAGGGAGGGACTAGCGGGCTCCTACAATGAGCAGTTCTTC. V usage is TRBV10-3 and J usage is TRBJ2-1; 12 bases match TRBD2. Germline assignment: CDR1 ENHRY and CDR2 SYGVKD. The V gene end was trimmed by 6 bases and the J gene end by 0 bases; junction bases not matched to a gene: 3. The CDR3 has 16 amino acids.

The J gene is TRBJ1-6, the V gene TRBV6-5; 9 positions agree with TRBD1. V dropped 7 bases and J dropped 6; count of bases not matched to a gene: 4. Germline lookup yields CDR1 MNHEY and CDR2 SVGAGI. The CDR3 contains 14 residues. CDR3 sequence: CASNMGQGNSPLHF. The CDR3 nucleotides are TGTGCCAGCAATATGGGACAGGGTAATTCACCCCTCCACTTT.

The genes are TRBV19 and TRBJ2-2; D not resolved. The germline V gene encodes CDR1 LNHDA and CDR2 SQIVND (reference sequence). The CDR3 covers 13 residues. Between the trimmed V and J ends, which lost 7 bases and 1 base, there was a span of 7 bases. This chain's CDR3 is CASNAQNTGELFF. CDR3 DNA: TGTGCCAGTAATGCGCAGAACACCGGGGAGCTGTTTTTT.

This clone was counted only a few times. The rearrangement joins TRBV29-1 to TRBJ1-2, with D unclear. CDR3 size: 14 residues. CDR1 is SQVTM, CDR2 ANQGSEA, per germline. Trimming shortened V by 2 bases and J by 2 bases, and 12 bases separated the two germline ends. The CDR3 region has the DNA TGCAGCGTTGAAACCCTTGGGGTGAACTATGGCTACACCTTC. Translated, it gives CSVETLGVNYGYTF. Looking up the rest from reference TRBV29-1 and TRBJ1-2 gives the full variable domain: SAVISQKPSRDICQRGTSLTIQCQVDSQVTMMFWYRQQPGQSLTLIATANQGSEATYESGFVIDKFPISRPNLTFSTLTVSNMSPEDSSIYLCSVETLGVNYGYTFGSGTRLTVV.

This clone was found a few times. V is TRBV19 and J is TRBJ2-3; D assignment may be TRBD1 or TRBD2 (5 bases each). There are 16 residues in the CDR3. Germline V lookup: CDR1 LNHDA, CDR2 SQIVND (reference sequence). V was clipped by 8 bases and J by 2 bases, with 20 bases between them. CDR3 sequence: CASAPMAGSLTDTQYF. CDR3 in DNA: TGTGCCAGTGCTCCCATGGCAGGGAGTCTCACAGATACGCAGTATTTT.

In this sample, this clone turned up a few times. This chain links TRBV5-4 with TRBJ2-6; D ambiguous. Trimming stripped 7 bases from V and 6 bases from J, with 11 bases between. The CDR3 runs 13 residues. The germline gives CDR1 SGHNT, CDR2 YYREEE (reference sequence). The CDR3 protein is CASSRYEANVLTF. The DNA for the CDR3 is TGTGCCAGCTCACGGTACGAGGCCAACGTCCTGACTTTC. The full variable domain, with the rest looked up from reference TRBV5-4 and TRBJ2-6, is ETGVTQSPTHLIKTRGQQVTLRCSSQSGHNTVSWYQQALGQGPQFIFQYYREEENGRGNFPPRFSGLQFPNYSSELNVNALELDDSALYLCASSRYEANVLTFGAGSRLTVL.